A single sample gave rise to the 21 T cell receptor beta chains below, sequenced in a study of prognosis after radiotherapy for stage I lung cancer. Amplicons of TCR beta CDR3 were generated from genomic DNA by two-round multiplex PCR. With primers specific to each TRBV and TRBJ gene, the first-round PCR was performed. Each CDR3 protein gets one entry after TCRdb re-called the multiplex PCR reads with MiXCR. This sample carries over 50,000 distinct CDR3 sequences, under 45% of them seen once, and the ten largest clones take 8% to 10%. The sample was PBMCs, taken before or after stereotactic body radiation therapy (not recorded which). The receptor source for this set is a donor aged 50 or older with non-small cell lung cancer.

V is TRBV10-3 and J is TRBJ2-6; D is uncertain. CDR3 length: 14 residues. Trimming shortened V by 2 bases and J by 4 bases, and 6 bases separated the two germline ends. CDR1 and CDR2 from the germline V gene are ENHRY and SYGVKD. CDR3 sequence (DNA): TGTGCCATCAGTGAGCTCTGGGGGGCCAACGTCCTGACTTTC. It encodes CAISELWGANVLTF.

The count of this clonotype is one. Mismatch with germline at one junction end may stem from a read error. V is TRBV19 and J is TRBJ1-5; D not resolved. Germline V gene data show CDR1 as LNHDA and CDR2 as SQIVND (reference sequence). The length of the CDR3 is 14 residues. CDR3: CSSSMMYGNQPQHF. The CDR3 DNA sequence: TGTTCCAGTAGTATGATGTACGGTAATCAGCCCCAGCATTTT.

The CDR3 loop is CSARTSGRASEQYF. DNA for the CDR3: TGCAGTGCTAGGACTAGCGGGAGGGCCTCCGAGCAGTACTTC. The chain has TRBV20-1 and TRBJ2-7; TRBD2 matches at 14 bases. There are 14 residues in the CDR3. V trimming: 3 bases; J trimming: 6 bases; junction bases outside the gene matches: 4. The V gene's germline CDR1 is DFQATT and CDR2 SNEGSKA (reference sequence).

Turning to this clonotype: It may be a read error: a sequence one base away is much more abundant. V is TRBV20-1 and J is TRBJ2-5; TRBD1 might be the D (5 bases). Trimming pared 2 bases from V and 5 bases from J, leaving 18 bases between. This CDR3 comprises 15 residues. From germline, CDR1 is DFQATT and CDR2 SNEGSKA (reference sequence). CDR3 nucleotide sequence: TGCAGTGCTAGATCCCGGCCCGCGTGGGGCGAGACCCAGTACTTC. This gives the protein CSARSRPAWGETQYF.

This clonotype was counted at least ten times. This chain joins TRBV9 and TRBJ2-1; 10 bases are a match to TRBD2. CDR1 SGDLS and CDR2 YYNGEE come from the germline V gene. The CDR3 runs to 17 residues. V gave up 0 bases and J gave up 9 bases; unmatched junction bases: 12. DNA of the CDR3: TGTGCCAGCAGCGTAGTTCATCTAGCGGGAGTATACTGTGAGCAGTTCTTC. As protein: CASSVVHLAGVYCEQFF. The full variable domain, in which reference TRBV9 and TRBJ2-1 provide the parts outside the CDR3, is DSGVTQTPKHLITATGQRVTLRCSPRSGDLSVYWYQQSLDQGLQFLIQYYNGEERAKGNILERFSAQQFPDLHSELNLSSLELGDSALYFCASSVVHLAGVYCEQFFGPGTRLTVL.

Written as DNA, the CDR3 is TGTGCCAGCAGCCCAGCGGGGGGAGGGCTAGTCGATGAGCAGTTCTTC. Protein: CASSPAGGGLVDEQFF. The genes are TRBV9 and TRBJ2-1, with 9 positions matching TRBD2. V was pared by 4 bases and J by 8 bases, with 13 bases of the junction left unmatched. The CDR3 sequence is 16 residues long. Germline CDR1 is SGDLS and CDR2 is YYNGEE.

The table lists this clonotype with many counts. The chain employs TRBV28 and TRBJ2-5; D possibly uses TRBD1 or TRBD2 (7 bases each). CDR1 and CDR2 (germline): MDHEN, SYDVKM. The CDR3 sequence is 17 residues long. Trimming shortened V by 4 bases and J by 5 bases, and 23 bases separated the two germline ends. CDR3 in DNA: TGTGCCAGCAGTTCCCGTTGGGACCCAGGGGGGGTGGAGACCCAGTACTTC. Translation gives CASSSRWDPGGVETQYF.

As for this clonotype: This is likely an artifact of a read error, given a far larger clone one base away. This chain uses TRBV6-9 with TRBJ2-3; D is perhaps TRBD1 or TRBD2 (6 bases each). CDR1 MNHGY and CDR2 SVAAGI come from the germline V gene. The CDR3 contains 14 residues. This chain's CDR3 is CASSLGGPTYTQYF. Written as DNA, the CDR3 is TGTGCCAGCAGTTTAGGGGGGCCCACATATACGCAGTATTTT.

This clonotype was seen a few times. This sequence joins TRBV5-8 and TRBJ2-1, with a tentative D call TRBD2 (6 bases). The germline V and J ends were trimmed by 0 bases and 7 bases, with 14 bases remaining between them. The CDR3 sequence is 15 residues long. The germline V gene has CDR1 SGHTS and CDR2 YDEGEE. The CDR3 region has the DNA TGTGCCAGCAGCTTGGAGGGAGGAGGATGGAATGAGCAGTTCTTC. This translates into CASSLEGGGWNEQFF. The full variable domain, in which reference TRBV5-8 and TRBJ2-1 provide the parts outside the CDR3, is EAGVTQSPTHLIKTRGQQATLRCSPISGHTSVYWYQQALGLGLQFLLWYDEGEERNRGNFPPRFSGRQFPNYSSELNVNALELEDSALYLCASSLEGGGWNEQFFGPGTRLTVL.

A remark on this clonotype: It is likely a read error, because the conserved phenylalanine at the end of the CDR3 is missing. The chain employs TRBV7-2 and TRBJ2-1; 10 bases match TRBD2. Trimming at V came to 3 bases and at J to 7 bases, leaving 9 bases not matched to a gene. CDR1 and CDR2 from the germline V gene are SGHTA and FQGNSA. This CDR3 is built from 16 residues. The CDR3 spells CASSLTSGSRRNEQFL. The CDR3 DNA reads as TGTGCCAGCAGCTTGACTAGCGGGTCACGGAGGAATGAGCAGTTCTTA.

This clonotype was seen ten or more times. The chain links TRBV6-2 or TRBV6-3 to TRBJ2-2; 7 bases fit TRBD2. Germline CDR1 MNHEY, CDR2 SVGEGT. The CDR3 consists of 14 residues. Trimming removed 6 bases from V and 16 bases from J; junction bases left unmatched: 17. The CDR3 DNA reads TGTGCCAGCAGCGAACAAAGGGAGGGGACCCAGGGGTTTTTT. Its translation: CASSEQREGTQGFF.

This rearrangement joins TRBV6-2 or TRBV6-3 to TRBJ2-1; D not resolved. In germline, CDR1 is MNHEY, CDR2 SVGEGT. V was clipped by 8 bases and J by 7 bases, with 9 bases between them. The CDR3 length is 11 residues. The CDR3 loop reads CASQSSNEQFF. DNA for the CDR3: TGTGCCAGCCAGTCCTCGAATGAGCAGTTCTTC.

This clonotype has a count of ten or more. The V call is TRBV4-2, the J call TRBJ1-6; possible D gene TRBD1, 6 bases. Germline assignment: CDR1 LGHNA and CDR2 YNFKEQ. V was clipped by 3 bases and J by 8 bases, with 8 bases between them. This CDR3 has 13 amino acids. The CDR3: CASSQGQDSPLHF. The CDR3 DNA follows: TGTGCCAGCAGCCAGGGACAAGATTCACCCCTCCACTTT.

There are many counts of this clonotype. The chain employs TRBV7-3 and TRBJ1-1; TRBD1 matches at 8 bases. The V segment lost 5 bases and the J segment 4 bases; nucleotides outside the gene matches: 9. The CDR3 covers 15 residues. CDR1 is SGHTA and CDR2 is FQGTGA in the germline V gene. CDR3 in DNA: TGTGCCAGCAGCCCAGGGGGGACAGGTTTCACTGAAGCTTTCTTT. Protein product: CASSPGGTGFTEAFF.

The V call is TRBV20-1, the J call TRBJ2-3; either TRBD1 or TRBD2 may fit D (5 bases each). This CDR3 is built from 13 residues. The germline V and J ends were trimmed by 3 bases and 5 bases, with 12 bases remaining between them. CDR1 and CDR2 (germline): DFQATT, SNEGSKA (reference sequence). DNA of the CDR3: TGCAGTGCTAGCAGAGGGGTGGAAGATACGCAGTATTTT. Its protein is CSASRGVEDTQYF.

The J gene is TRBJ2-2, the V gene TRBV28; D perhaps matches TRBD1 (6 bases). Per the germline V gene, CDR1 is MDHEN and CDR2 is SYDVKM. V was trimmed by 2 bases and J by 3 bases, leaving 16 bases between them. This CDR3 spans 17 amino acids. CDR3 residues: CASSLPRQVGYTGELFF. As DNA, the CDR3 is TGTGCCAGCAGTTTACCTCGACAGGTTGGTTACACCGGGGAGCTGTTTTTT.

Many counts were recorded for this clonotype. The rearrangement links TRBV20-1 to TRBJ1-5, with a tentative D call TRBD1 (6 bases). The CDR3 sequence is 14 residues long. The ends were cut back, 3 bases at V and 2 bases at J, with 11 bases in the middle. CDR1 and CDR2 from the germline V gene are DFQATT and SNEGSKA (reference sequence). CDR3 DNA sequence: TGCAGTGCTAGGGGGGACATGGGCAATCAGCCCCAGCATTTT. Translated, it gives CSARGDMGNQPQHF.

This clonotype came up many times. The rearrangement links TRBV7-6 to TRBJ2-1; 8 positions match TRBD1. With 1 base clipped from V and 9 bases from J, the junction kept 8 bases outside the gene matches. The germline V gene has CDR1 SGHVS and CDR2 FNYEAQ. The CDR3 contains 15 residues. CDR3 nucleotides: TGTGCCAGCAGCTTAGAGGTCAGGGGGCTGGGTGAGCAGTTCTTC. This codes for CASSLEVRGLGEQFF.

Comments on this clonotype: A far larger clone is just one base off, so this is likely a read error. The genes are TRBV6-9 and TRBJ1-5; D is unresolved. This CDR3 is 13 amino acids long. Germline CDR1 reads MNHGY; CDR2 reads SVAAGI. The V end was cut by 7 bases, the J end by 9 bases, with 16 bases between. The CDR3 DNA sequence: TGTGCCAGCATTTACGATAGGAGGTGGCCCCAGCATTTT. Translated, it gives CASIYDRRWPQHF.

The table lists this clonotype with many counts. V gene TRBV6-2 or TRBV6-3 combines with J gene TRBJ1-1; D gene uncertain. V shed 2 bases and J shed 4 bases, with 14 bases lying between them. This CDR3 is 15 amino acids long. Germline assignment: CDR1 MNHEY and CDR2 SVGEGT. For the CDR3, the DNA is TGTGCCAGCAGTTACCGGGTCAGCCTGGGCACTGAAGCTTTCTTT. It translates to CASSYRVSLGTEAFF.

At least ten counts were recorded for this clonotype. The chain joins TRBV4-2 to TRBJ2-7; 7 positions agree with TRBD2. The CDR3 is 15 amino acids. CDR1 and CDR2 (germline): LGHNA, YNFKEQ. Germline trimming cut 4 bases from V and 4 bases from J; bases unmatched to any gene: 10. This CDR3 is CASSRSLADLYEQYF. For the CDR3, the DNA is TGTGCCAGCAGCCGCAGTCTAGCGGACCTTTACGAGCAGTACTTC.